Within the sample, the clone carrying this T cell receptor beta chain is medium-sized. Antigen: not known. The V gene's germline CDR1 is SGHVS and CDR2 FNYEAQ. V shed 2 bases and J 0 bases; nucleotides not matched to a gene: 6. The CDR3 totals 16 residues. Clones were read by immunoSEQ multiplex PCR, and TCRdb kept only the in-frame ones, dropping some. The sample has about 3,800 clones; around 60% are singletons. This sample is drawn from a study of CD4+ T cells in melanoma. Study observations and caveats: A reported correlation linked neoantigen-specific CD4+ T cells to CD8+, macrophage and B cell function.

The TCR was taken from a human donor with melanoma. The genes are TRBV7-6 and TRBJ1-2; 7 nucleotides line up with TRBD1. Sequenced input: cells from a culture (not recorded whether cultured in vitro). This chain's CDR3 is CASSLTNRGANYGYTF. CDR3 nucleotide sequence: TGTGCCAGCAGCTTAACTAACAGGGGAGCTAACTATGGCTACACCTTC.